Here is one T cell receptor (beta chain) with its context. This clone was recorded a few times. No antigen is known for it. Nothing much larger sits one base from this clone, and base qualities are not available. Receptors were amplified or captured by the immunoSEQ multiplex PCR assay. In TCRdb, the immuneACCESS table is reduced to in-frame sequences with V and J assigned. These tables do not hold every clone; where another copy was compared, an unresolved V gene accounts for under half, and the others remain unexplained. Counted in this sample were under 90,000 clones; 72% of them appeared once. Clones ranked in the top ten supply 11% to 15% of the sample. These data originate in a study of radiotherapy plus CTLA-4 blockade in lung cancer (dated by TCRdb to between 2017 and 2018). Regarding the study in general: Among the enrolled patients, approximately 18% had an objective response, and 31% reached disease control.

V loses 5 bases, J loses 1 base, and the germline ends lie 11 bases apart. According to the germline V gene, CDR1 reads SQVTM and CDR2 reads ANQGSEA. The CDR3 covers 13 residues, taking in both the cysteine and the phenylalanine. Of the read, only the CDR3 DNA is kept; its 39 bases are in frame from base 1. Focal radiation therapy combined with CTLA-4 blockade (ipilimumab) was tested in patients with chemo-refractory metastatic non-small-cell lung cancer. General findings and caveats noted by the study authors: After treatment with radiotherapy and ipilimumab, TCR clones that originated in tumors expanded in peripheral blood. The strongest predictors of response, as reported, were early dynamic changes in blood T cell clones along with a rise in serum interferon-beta after radiation.

The sample here was peripheral blood, taken from a patient treated with radiotherapy plus ipilimumab. The rearrangement joined TRBV29-1 to TRBJ1-1, and the D gene may be TRBD1, 6 bases matching. The receptor was isolated from a human donor with non-small cell lung cancer that progressed on radiotherapy plus ipilimumab. The DNA sequence is TGCAGCGTTCCCGGGACAACGAACACTGAAGCTTTCTTT. Its protein is CSVPGTTNTEAFF.